A few counts support the clone carrying this T cell receptor (beta chain). The junction had 10 bases not matched to a gene; V was cut back by 1 base and J by 0 bases. In germline, CDR1 is SGHRS, CDR2 YFSETQ. This CDR3 has 18 residues. The data were taken from a study of blood T cell repertoires in COVID-19. Study-wide context: Samples of COVID-19 (acute and convalescent) were obtained from the United States, Italy and Spain. Sources were T cells, B-cell-depleted T cells, or PBMCs; the material itself was cDNA or gDNA.

As originally analysed: Reference gene primer amplification gave nucleated cell count estimates. The data were produced by immunoSEQ multiplex PCR, yet TCRdb's version contains in-frame clones alone and is incomplete. V, J and clone size are those of that table, while D and trimming were read from the DNA. This table has around 83,000 clones, around 89% appearing once. This sequence joins TRBV5-1 and TRBJ1-2, with 9 positions matching TRBD1. This TCR was recovered from a man aged 65 to 85 with active or convalescent COVID-19. The sample was peripheral blood. The CDR3 spells CASSLCGDRVCTNYGYTF. The CDR3 DNA follows: TGCGCCAGCAGCTTGTGTGGGGACAGGGTTTGCACTAACTATGGCTACACCTTC.